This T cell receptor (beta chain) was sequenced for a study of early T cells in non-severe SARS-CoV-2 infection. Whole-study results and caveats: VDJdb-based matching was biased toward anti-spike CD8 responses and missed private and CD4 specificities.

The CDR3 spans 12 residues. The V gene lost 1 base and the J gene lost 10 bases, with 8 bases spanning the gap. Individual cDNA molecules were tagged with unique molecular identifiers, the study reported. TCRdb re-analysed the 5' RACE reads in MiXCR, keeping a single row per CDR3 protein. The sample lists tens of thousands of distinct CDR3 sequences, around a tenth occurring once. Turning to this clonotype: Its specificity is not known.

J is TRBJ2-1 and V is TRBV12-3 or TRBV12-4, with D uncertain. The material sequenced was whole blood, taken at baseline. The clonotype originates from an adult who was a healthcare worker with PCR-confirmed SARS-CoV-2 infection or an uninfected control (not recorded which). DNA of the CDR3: TGTGCCAGCAGTTTAGACGCCAGGGAGCAGTTCTTC. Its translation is CASSLDAREQFF.